These 13 T cell receptor beta chains originate from one sample sequenced in a study of blood T cell repertoires in COVID-19 (dated by TCRdb to the early 2020s). The library was made by the immunoSEQ multiplex PCR assay. In TCRdb, the immuneACCESS table is reduced to in-frame sequences with V and J assigned. These tables do not hold every clone; where another copy was compared, an unresolved V gene accounts for under half, and the others remain unexplained. This sample gives around 390,000 clones in total; 87% of them show up just once. Of the sample, roughly 10% is held by the ten largest clones. Input material: PBMCs or T cells enriched from blood (not recorded which). These receptors all come from a woman in her forties or fifties who had recovered from COVID-19.

The chain links TRBV7-9 to TRBJ1-6; D is possibly TRBD1 (6 bases). V lost 4 bases and J 17 bases, leaving 15 bases between the germline ends. CDR3 length: 12 amino acids. CDR1 is SEHNR, CDR2 FQNEAQ, per germline (reference sequence). This CDR3 is CASSWGKGHVHF. DNA of the CDR3: TGTGCCAGCAGCTGGGGAAAGGGACACGTCCACTTT. Drawing the rest from reference TRBV7-9 and TRBJ1-6, the complete variable domain is DTGVSQNPRHKITKRGQNVTFRCDPISEHNRLYWYRQTLGQGPEFLTYFQNEAQLEKSRLLSDRFSAERPKGSFSTLEIQRTEQGDSAMYLCASSWGKGHVHFGNGTRLTVT.

This clone was picked up one time. This rearrangement joins TRBV7-2 to TRBJ2-1; TRBD2 might be the D (5 bases). The CDR3 covers 14 residues. V was cut by 5 bases and J by 5 bases, with 13 bases left in between. CDR1 and CDR2 from the germline V gene are SGHTA and FQGNSA. CDR3: CASSLLGRDNEQFF. In nucleotides, the CDR3 is TGTGCCAGCAGCCTTCTCGGGCGGGACAATGAGCAGTTCTTC.

The V call is TRBV2, the J call TRBJ1-6; D is unresolved. Trimming left V 4 bases short and J 7 bases short, with 8 bases between. Germline V CDR1 and CDR2: SNHLY, FYNNEI. This CDR3 region has 13 residues. This CDR3 reads CASSGGGNSPLHF. Here the CDR3 DNA reads TGTGCCAGCAGTGGTGGAGGGAATTCACCCCTCCACTTT.

The J gene is TRBJ1-5, the V gene TRBV2; D uncertain. Trimming pared 6 bases from V and 4 bases from J, leaving 13 bases between. Germline CDR1 reads SNHLY; CDR2 reads FYNNEI. This CDR3 is 14 amino acids long. The CDR3 DNA sequence: TGTGCCAGCAGAGCTACAGAGTCTAATCAGCCCCAGCATTTT. Its protein is CASRATESNQPQHF.

This rearrangement joins TRBV5-1 to TRBJ1-6; D ambiguous. The CDR3 runs to 15 residues. In germline, CDR1 is SGHRS, CDR2 YFSETQ. Trimming removed 4 bases at V and 3 bases at J, with 11 bases between. The CDR3 loop reads CASSPGPGYNSPLHF. DNA for the CDR3: TGCGCCAGCAGCCCTGGCCCGGGCTATAATTCACCCCTCCACTTT.

This clone was seen once. V usage is TRBV4-3 and J usage is TRBJ1-2; 8 bases line up with TRBD1. This CDR3 contains 17 residues. The V and J ends lost 0 bases and 6 bases, in that order; junction bases with no gene match: 12. Germline assignment: CDR1 LGHNA and CDR2 YSLEER. Written as DNA, the CDR3 is TGCGCCAGCAGCCAAGATCGGTTTGGAGGACAGGGACATGGCTACACCTTC. It encodes CASSQDRFGGQGHGYTF.

V is TRBV28 and J is TRBJ2-7, with 9 bases aligning to TRBD2. Germline CDR1 and CDR2: MDHEN and SYDVKM. V gave up 2 bases and J gave up 3 bases; unmatched junction bases: 2. CDR3 size: 14 residues. Here the CDR3 reads CASSLLAGIYEQYF. The CDR3 DNA sequence: TGTGCCAGCAGTTTACTAGCGGGGATCTACGAGCAGTACTTC.

Only one count was recorded for this clone. This chain links TRBV6-1 with TRBJ2-5; TRBD2 agrees at 7 bases. The CDR3 sequence is 15 residues long. The ends lost 1 base at V and 3 bases at J; junction bases unmatched: 5. From germline, CDR1 is MNHNS and CDR2 SASEGT. This CDR3 is CASSEDSGGEETQYF. For the CDR3, the DNA is TGTGCCAGCAGTGAAGATTCGGGGGGAGAAGAGACCCAGTACTTC.

This clone was detected only a few times. The chain links TRBV5-1 to TRBJ1-2; D may be TRBD1 (5 bases). The CDR3 contains 15 residues. V was trimmed by 0 bases and J by 2 bases, leaving 11 bases between them. CDR1 is SGHRS, CDR2 YFSETQ, per germline. Here the CDR3 DNA reads TGCGCCAGCAGCTTGGTCTCAGGGTACAACTATGGCTACACCTTC. Amino acid sequence: CASSLVSGYNYGYTF.

This chain joins TRBV10-3 and TRBJ1-1, with 12 bases that match TRBD1. The J segment lost 4 bases and the V segment lost 7 bases, leaving 7 bases of the junction unmatched. This CDR3 comprises 15 residues. CDR1 and CDR2 (germline): ENHRY, SYGVKD. The chain's CDR3 is CAINGPGQGATEAFF. Here the CDR3 DNA reads TGTGCCATCAATGGTCCGGGACAGGGGGCCACTGAAGCTTTCTTT.

The gene calls are TRBV7-3 and TRBJ2-1; the match to TRBD2 covers 8 bases. Germline values: CDR1 SGHTA, CDR2 FQGTGA. The CDR3 covers 15 residues. J was trimmed by 7 bases and V by 1 base; bases with no gene match: 6. The CDR3 DNA is TGTGCCAGCAGCTTAATTCCAACTAGCGGAAATGAGCAGTTCTTC. Amino acids: CASSLIPTSGNEQFF.

The chain combines TRBV7-9 with TRBJ1-1; D not resolved. V lost 2 bases and J 1 base, leaving 14 bases between the germline ends. Germline loops: CDR1 SEHNR, CDR2 FQNEAQ (reference sequence). CDR3 size: 16 residues. The CDR3 reads CASSLIGGRKNTEAFF. The CDR3 bases are TGTGCCAGCAGCTTAATCGGTGGCAGGAAGAACACTGAAGCTTTCTTT.

The rearrangement joins TRBV19 to TRBJ1-1; D not certain. The V gene lost 3 bases and the J gene lost 4 bases, with 9 bases spanning the gap. The CDR3 is made up of 13 amino acids. CDR1 LNHDA and CDR2 SQIVND come from the germline V gene (reference sequence). CDR3: CASSMFQVTEAFF. The CDR3, as DNA: TGTGCCAGTAGTATGTTTCAGGTCACTGAAGCTTTCTTT.